The source of this T cell receptor beta chain is a study of T cell changes during pregnancy in multiple sclerosis. Using immunoSEQ multiplex PCR, the repertoire was profiled, and TCRdb retains in-frame clones only, with some absent. Of tens of thousands of clones listed, 75% to 90% are singletons. Germline loops: CDR1 MNHNS, CDR2 SASEGT. The CDR3 spans 14 residues. Losses at the gene ends were 6 bases for V and 5 bases for J; bases not matched to a gene: 7. The clonotype was recovered from a female donor in good health, enrolled as a control in a pregnancy study. The sequenced sample was CD4+ T cells from peripheral blood mononuclear cells, obtained in the first trimester of pregnancy. The chain joins TRBV6-1 to TRBJ2-7; 10 nucleotides line up with TRBD1. The CDR3: CASSGDGQGDEQYF. In DNA form, the CDR3 reads TGTGCCAGCAGCGGCGATGGACAGGGGGACGAGCAGTACTTC.